This is a list of T cell receptor beta chains from one sample in a study of OX40 agonist ivuxolimab in advanced cancers. Libraries were prepared by immunoSEQ multiplex PCR; TCRdb keeps only in-frame clonotypes and omits some of them. The repertoire holds tens of thousands of clones, with about 81% as singletons. The input for sequencing was CD4+ or CD8+ T cells sorted from blood, taken in a trial of the OX40 agonist ivuxolimab. The receptors come from an adult with an advanced solid tumor such as melanoma, head and neck, liver or kidney cancer. Both conserved end residues are part of each CDR3. D genes are given only for firm matches. Clone size is given for some rows only: seen once, a few or many times, or a class if the clone is expanded.

abundance | j_gene | d_gene | v_gene | CDR3aa | CDR3nt
. | TRBJ2-3 | . | TRBV29-1 | CSVILSTDTQYF | TGCAGCGTTATACTCAGCACAGATACGCAGTATTTT
once | TRBJ2-5 | . | TRBV6-5 | CASKRDEETQYF | TGTGCCAGCAAGAGAGACGAGGAGACCCAGTACTTC
. | TRBJ2-5 | TRBD2 | TRBV10-2 | CASSESGLLAGVGETQYF | TGCGCCAGCAGTGAGTCCGGATTACTAGCGGGGGTTGGAGAGACCCAGTACTTC
. | TRBJ2-3 | . | TRBV19 | CASSMLALGGSDTQYF | TGTGCCAGTAGTATGTTGGCCTTGGGTGGGTCAGATACGCAGTATTTT
. | TRBJ2-3 | . | TRBV11-1 | CASSSEGDRSTDTQYF | TGTGCCAGCAGCTCGGAAGGAGACCGAAGCACAGATACGCAGTATTTT
. | TRBJ2-3 | . | TRBV11-3 | CASSLRNTQYF | TGTGCCAGCAGCTTACGAAATACGCAGTATTTT
. | TRBJ1-3 | . | TRBV6-1 | CASSVGGAAGNTIYF | TGTGCCAGCAGTGTCGGGGGAGCCGCTGGAAACACCATATATTTT
. | TRBJ2-7 | TRBD1 | TRBV4-2 | CASSRTGDSYEQYF | TGTGCCAGCAGCCGGACAGGCGATTCCTACGAGCAGTACTTC
. | TRBJ1-1 | . | TRBV5-4 | CASSSNWQGQNTEAFF | TGTGCCAGCAGCTCGAATTGGCAGGGGCAGAACACTGAAGCTTTCTTT
. | TRBJ2-7 | . | TRBV5-8 | CASSFSGYEQYF | TGTGCCAGCAGCTTTTCAGGCTACGAGCAGTACTTC
. | TRBJ2-7 | TRBD1 | TRBV5-4 | CASSLQDRGYEQYF | TGTGCCAGCAGCTTACAGGACAGGGGATACGAGCAGTACTTC
. | TRBJ1-6 | . | TRBV5-4 | CASSLVPGMDSPLHF | TGTGCCAGCAGCTTGGTACCGGGGATGGATTCACCCCTCCACTTT
. | TRBJ2-1 | . | TRBV19 | CAGNEQFF | TGTGCCGGGAATGAGCAGTTCTTC
. | TRBJ1-6 | . | TRBV5-1 | CASSLGQTYNSPLHF | TGCGCCAGCAGCTTAGGTCAGACCTATAATTCACCCCTCCACTTT
few | TRBJ2-5 | TRBD2 | TRBV11-2 | CASSRAGGLETQYF | TGTGCCAGCAGCCGAGCGGGGGGATTAGAGACCCAGTACTTC
. | TRBJ1-6 | . | TRBV6-5 | CASSSLSSYNSPLHF | TGTGCCAGCAGTTCGTTAAGCTCCTATAATTCACCCCTCCACTTT
once | TRBJ1-1 | TRBD1 | TRBV5-1 | CASSLVGQGMNTEAFF | TGCGCCAGCAGCTTGGTGGGACAGGGAATGAACACTGAAGCTTTCTTT
. | TRBJ2-5 | . | TRBV7-2 | CASSPLSLGETQYF | TGTGCCAGCAGCCCCCTAAGCCTGGGGGAGACCCAGTACTTC
. | TRBJ1-1 | . | TRBV7-2 | CASSFVLGRTPEAFF | TGTGCCAGCAGCTTTGTCTTGGGCAGGACCCCTGAAGCTTTCTTT
once | TRBJ2-7 | . | TRBV6-5 | CASRTTRMGGEQYF | TGTGCCAGCAGGACAACCCGGATGGGCGGAGAGCAGTACTTC
. | TRBJ1-6 | . | TRBV5-1 | CASSLVDNSPLHF | TGCGCCAGCAGCTTGGTGGATAATTCACCCCTCCACTTT
. | TRBJ2-3 | . | TRBV20-1 | CSARPSSTQYF | TGCAGTGCTAGACCCTCCTCTACGCAGTATTTT
. | TRBJ2-1 | . | TRBV6-5 | CASSYSHRGLGDEQFF | TGTGCCAGCAGTTACTCCCACAGGGGACTCGGCGATGAGCAGTTCTTC
. | TRBJ2-7 | TRBD1 | TRBV2 | CASSEDRGLYEQYF | TGTGCCAGCAGTGAGGACAGGGGGCTATACGAGCAGTACTTC
. | TRBJ1-5 | . | TRBV7-8 | CASSLVGRTGRVGNQPQHF | TGTGCCAGCAGCTTAGTTGGGAGGACCGGGAGGGTCGGTAATCAGCCCCAGCATTTT
once | TRBJ2-3 | . | TRBV18 | CASSPRQGMNTDTQYF | TGTGCCAGCTCACCTAGGCAGGGTATGAACACAGATACGCAGTATTTT
. | TRBJ1-2 | TRBD1 | TRBV7-2 | CASSLDGTGVGGYTF | TGTGCCAGCAGCTTAGACGGGACAGGGGTAGGCGGCTACACCTTC
. | TRBJ1-6 | . | TRBV5-1 | CASSWGLSSYNSPLHF | TGCGCCAGCAGCTGGGGACTGAGCTCCTATAATTCACCCCTCCACTTT
few | TRBJ2-5 | . | TRBV4-1 | CASSQTLVETQYF | TGCGCCAGCAGCCAAACACTGGTGGAGACCCAGTACTTC
. | TRBJ1-3 | . | TRBV6-1 | CASSEQLVSGNTIYF | TGTGCCAGCAGTGAACAACTGGTCAGCGGAAACACCATATATTTT
. | TRBJ1-5 | TRBD1 | TRBV7-6 | CASSRGQGGNQPQHF | TGTGCCAGCAGCCGGGGACAGGGGGGCAATCAGCCCCAGCATTTT
. | TRBJ2-3 | . | TRBV5-1 | CASSLDLGSTDTQYF | TGCGCCAGCAGCTTGGATCTAGGAAGCACAGATACGCAGTATTTT
. | TRBJ2-2 | TRBD1 | TRBV5-1 | CASSLPRGQMNTGELFF | TGCGCCAGCAGCTTGCCACGGGGACAGATGAACACCGGGGAGCTGTTTTTT
. | TRBJ2-3 | TRBD1 | TRBV11-3 | CASSSGQSSTDTQYF | TGTGCCAGCAGCTCGGGACAGTCTAGCACAGATACGCAGTATTTT
once | TRBJ2-7 | . | TRBV7-2 | CASSPPVSAHEQYF | TGTGCCAGCAGCCCCCCGGTCTCAGCCCACGAGCAGTACTTC
. | TRBJ2-7 | . | TRBV5-1 | CASSRPGQSYEQYF | TGCGCCAGCAGCCGCCCGGGACAATCCTACGAGCAGTACTTC
. | TRBJ1-3 | . | TRBV12-5 | CASGLDLMLGNTIYF | TGTGCTAGTGGTTTGGACCTCATGCTGGGAAACACCATATATTTT
. | TRBJ1-3 | . | TRBV29-1 | CSVGEHSGNTIYF | TGCAGCGTGGGGGAGCACTCTGGAAACACCATATATTTT
. | TRBJ2-7 | TRBD2 | TRBV6-4 | CASRGGTDAF | TGTGCCAGCAGGGGAGGGACTGACGCCTTC
. | TRBJ1-2 | . | TRBV4-1 | CASSQESIANYGYTF | TGCGCCAGCAGCCAAGAGTCGATAGCTAACTATGGCTACACCTTC
. | TRBJ2-5 | . | TRBV28 | CASAGSPQETQYF | TGTGCCAGTGCCGGGTCTCCCCAAGAGACCCAGTACTTC
. | TRBJ1-3 | TRBD1 | TRBV5-5 | CASSLWQGEGYVRNTIYF | TGTGCCAGCAGCTTGTGGCAGGGGGAAGGTTACGTTCGGAACACCATATATTTT
. | TRBJ2-7 | . | TRBV5-1 | CASSVNLGVRTSEQYF | TGCGCCAGCAGCGTGAACTTGGGCGTTCGGACTTCCGAGCAGTACTTC
. | TRBJ1-2 | TRBD1 | TRBV29-1 | CSAGTEGYGYTF | TGCAGCGCAGGGACAGAAGGCTATGGCTACACCTTC
once | TRBJ1-6 | . | TRBV19 | CATSTVGSSYNSPLHF | TGTGCCACCTCGACCGTCGGGAGCTCCTATAATTCACCCCTCCACTTT
. | TRBJ1-5 | TRBD1 | TRBV5-1 | CASSAGTGNQPQHF | TGCGCCAGCAGCGCCGGGACAGGGAATCAGCCCCAGCATTTT
few | TRBJ2-3 | . | TRBV10-2 | CASSEGRPDTDTQYF | TGCGCCAGCAGTGAGGGAAGGCCCGACACAGATACGCAGTATTTT
. | TRBJ1-5 | TRBD1 | TRBV2 | CASLWDRGGNQPQHF | TGTGCCAGCTTATGGGACAGGGGAGGAAATCAGCCCCAGCATTTT
. | TRBJ2-1 | TRBD2 | TRBV19 | CASSTDYSGGFYNEQFF | TGTGCCAGTAGTACCGATTATAGCGGGGGGTTCTACAATGAGCAGTTCTTC
once | TRBJ1-1 | TRBD1 | TRBV6-5 | CATAGTEGTEAFF | TGTGCCACCGCCGGGACAGAAGGGACTGAAGCTTTCTTT
. | TRBJ2-7 | . | TRBV29-1 | CSVEGFGPGAYEQYF | TGCAGCGTTGAAGGTTTCGGACCCGGGGCCTACGAGCAGTACTTC
. | TRBJ2-6 | . | TRBV5-8 | CASSIRTLGSGANVLTF | TGTGCCAGCAGCATCCGGACACTGGGCTCTGGGGCCAACGTCCTGACTTTC
. | TRBJ2-3 | TRBD2 | TRBV19 | CASTGLAGATDTQYF | TGTGCCAGCACAGGACTAGCGGGGGCCACAGATACGCAGTATTTT